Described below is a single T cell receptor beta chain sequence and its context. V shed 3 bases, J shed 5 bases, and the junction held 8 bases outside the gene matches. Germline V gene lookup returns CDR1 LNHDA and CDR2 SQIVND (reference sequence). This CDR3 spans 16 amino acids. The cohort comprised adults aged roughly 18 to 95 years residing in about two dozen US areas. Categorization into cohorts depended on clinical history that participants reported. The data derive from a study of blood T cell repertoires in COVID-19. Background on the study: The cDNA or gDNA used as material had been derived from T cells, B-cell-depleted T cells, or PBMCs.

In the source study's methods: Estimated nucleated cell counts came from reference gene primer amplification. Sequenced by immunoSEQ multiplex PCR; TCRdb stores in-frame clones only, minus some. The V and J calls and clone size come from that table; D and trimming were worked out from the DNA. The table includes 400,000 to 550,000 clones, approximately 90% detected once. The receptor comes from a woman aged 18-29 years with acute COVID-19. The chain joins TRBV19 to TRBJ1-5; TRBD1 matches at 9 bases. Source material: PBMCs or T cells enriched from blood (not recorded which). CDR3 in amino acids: CASSMRDRDSYQPQHF. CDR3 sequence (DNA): TGTGCCAGTAGTATGCGGGACAGGGATTCGTATCAGCCCCAGCATTTT.